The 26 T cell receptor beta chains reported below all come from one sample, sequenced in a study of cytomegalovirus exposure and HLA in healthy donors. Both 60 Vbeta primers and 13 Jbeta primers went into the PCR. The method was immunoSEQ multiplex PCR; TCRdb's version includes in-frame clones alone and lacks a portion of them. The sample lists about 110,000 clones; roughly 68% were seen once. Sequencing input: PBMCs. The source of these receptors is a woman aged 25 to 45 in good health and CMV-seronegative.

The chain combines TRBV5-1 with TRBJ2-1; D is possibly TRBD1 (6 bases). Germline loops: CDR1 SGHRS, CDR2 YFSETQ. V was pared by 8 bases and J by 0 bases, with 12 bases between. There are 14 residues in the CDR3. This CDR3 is CASQGGPSYNEQFF. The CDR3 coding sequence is TGCGCCAGTCAAGGGGGACCCTCCTACAATGAGCAGTTCTTC.

The CDR3 spells CASSLEATSGLRSTGELFF. The CDR3 DNA reads as TGTGCCAGCAGCTTAGAGGCGACTAGCGGACTACGCAGCACCGGGGAGCTGTTTTTT. The chain has TRBV7-6 and TRBJ2-2, with 9 bases identical to TRBD2. The CDR3 covers 19 residues. Germline values: CDR1 SGHVS, CDR2 FNYEAQ. J lost 4 bases, V lost 1 base, and 13 bases had no gene match.

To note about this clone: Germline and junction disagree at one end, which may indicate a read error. This chain's CDR3 is CAISGTSGGREQFF. The CDR3, as DNA: TGTGCCATCAGCGGGACTAGCGGGGGCCGGGAGCAATTCTTC. This sequence joins TRBV10-3 and TRBJ2-1; TRBD2 agrees at 14 bases. Germline assignment: CDR1 ENHRY and CDR2 SYGVKD. The CDR3 has 14 amino acids.

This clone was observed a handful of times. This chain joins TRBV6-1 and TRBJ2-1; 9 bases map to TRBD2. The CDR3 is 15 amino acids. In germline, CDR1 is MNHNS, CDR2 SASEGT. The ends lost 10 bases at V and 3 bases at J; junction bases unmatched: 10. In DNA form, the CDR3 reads TGTGCCATCAACGGAGCGGGGGGACACTACAATGAGCAGTTCTTC. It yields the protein CAINGAGGHYNEQFF.

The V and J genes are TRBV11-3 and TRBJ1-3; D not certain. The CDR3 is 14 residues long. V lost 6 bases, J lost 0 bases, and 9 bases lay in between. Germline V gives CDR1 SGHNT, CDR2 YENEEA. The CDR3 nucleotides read TGTGCCAGCAGTCAGGACTCCTCTGGAAACACCATATATTTT. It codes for CASSQDSSGNTIYF.

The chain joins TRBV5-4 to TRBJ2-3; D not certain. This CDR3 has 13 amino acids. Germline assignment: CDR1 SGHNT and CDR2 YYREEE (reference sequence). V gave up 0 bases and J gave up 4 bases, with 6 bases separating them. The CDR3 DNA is TGTGCCAGCAGCTTGGTGGGCCCAGATACGCAGTATTTT. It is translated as CASSLVGPDTQYF.

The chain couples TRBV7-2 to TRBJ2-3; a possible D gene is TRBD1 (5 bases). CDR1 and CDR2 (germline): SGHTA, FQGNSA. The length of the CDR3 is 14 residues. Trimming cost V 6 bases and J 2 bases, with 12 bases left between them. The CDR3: CASRRTRDTDTQYF. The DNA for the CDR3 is TGTGCCAGCAGGAGGACCAGGGACACAGATACGCAGTATTTT.

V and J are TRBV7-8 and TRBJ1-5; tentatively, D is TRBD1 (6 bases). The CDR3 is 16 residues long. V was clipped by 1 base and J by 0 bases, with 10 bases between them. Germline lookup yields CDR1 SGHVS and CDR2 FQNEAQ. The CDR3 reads CASSLGTVISNQPQHF. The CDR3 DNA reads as TGTGCCAGCAGCTTAGGGACAGTGATTAGCAATCAGCCCCAGCATTTT.

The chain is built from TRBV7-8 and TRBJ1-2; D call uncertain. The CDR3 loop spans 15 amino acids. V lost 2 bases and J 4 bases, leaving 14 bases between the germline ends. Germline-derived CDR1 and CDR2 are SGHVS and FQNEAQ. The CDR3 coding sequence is TGTGCCAGCAGCTTAAGCGAGGGCGCGGGCTATGGCTACACCTTC. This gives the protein CASSLSEGAGYGYTF.

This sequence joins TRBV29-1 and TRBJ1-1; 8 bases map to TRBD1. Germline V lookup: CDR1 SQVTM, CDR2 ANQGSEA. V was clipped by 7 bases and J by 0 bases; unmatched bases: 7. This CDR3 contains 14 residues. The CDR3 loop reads CSAGTGAMNTEAFF. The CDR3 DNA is TGCAGCGCTGGGACAGGAGCTATGAACACTGAAGCTTTCTTT.

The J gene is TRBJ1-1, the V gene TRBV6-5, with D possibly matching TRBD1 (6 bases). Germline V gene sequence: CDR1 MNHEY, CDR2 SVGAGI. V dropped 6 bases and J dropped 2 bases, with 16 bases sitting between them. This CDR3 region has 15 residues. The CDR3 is CASSRMDSLNTEAFF. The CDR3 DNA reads TGTGCCAGCAGCCGAATGGACAGCCTTAACACTGAAGCTTTCTTT.

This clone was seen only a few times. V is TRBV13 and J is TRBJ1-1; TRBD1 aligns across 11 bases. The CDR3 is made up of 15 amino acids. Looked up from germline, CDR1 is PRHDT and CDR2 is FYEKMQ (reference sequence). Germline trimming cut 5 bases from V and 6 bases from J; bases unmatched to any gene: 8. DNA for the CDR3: TGTGCCAGCAGCCCAACCCCGGGACAGGGGGCTGAAGCTTTCTTT. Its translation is CASSPTPGQGAEAFF. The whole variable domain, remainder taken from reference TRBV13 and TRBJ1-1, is AAGVIQSPRHLIKEKRETATLKCYPIPRHDTVYWYQQGPGQDPQFLISFYEKMQSDKGSIPDRFSAQQFSDYHSELNMSSLELGDSALYFCASSPTPGQGAEAFFGQGTRLTVV.

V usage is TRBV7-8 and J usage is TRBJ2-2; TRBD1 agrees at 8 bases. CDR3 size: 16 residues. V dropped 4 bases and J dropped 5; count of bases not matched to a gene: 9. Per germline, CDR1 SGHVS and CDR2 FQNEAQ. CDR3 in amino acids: CASSSRGQAATGELFF. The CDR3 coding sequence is TGTGCCAGCAGCTCCCGGGGACAGGCTGCAACCGGGGAGCTGTTTTTT. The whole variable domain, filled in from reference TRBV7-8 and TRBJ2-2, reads GAGVSQSPRYKVAKRGQDVALRCDPISGHVSLFWYQQALGQGPEFLTYFQNEAQLDKSGLPSDRFFAERPEGSVSTLKIQRTQQEDSAVYLCASSSRGQAATGELFFGEGSRLTVL.

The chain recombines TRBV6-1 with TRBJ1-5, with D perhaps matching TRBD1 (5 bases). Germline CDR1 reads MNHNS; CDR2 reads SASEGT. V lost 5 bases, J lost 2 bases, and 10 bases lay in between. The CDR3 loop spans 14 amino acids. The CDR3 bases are TGTGCCAGCAGTCTCAGGGATGGCAATCAGCCCCAGCATTTT. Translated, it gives CASSLRDGNQPQHF.

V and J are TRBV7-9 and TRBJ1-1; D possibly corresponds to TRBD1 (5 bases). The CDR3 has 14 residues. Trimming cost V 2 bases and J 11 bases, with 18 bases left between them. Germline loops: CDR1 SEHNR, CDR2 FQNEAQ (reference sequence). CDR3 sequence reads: CASSLPSRQGRAFF. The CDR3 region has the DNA TGTGCCAGCAGCTTACCGTCTCGCCAGGGCAGGGCTTTCTTT.

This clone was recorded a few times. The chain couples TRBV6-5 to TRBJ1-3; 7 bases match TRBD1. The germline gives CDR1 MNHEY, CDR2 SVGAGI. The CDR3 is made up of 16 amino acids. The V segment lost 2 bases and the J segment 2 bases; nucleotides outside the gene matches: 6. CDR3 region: CASSYLTGVPGNTIYF. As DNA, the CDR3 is TGTGCCAGCAGTTACCTTACAGGGGTCCCTGGAAACACCATATATTTT.

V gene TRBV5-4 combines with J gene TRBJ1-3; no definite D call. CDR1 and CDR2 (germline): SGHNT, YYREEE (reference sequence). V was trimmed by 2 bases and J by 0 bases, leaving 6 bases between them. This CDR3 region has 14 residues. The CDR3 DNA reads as TGTGCCAGCAGCTTCGGAGTCTCTGGAAACACCATATATTTT. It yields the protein CASSFGVSGNTIYF.

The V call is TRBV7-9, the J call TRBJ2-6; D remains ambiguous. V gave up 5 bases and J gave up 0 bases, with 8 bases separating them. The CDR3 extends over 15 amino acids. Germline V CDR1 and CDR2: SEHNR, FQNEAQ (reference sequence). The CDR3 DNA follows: TGTGCCAGCAGCCCCCAATTCTCTGGGGCCAACGTCCTGACTTTC. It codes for CASSPQFSGANVLTF.

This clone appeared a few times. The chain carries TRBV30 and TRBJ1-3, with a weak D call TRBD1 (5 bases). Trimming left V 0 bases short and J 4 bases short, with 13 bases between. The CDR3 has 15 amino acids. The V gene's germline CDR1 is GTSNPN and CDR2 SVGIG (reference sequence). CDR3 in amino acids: CAWSVRQKYGNTIYF. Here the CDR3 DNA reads TGTGCCTGGAGTGTACGACAGAAGTACGGAAACACCATATATTTT.

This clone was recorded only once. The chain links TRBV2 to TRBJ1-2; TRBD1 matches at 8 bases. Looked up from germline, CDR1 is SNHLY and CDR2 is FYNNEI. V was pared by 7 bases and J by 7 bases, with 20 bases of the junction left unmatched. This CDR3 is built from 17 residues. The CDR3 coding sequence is TGTGCCAGCACCATTCCTGGGGGGATACAGGGGGAGGGTGGCTACACCTTC. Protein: CASTIPGGIQGEGGYTF.

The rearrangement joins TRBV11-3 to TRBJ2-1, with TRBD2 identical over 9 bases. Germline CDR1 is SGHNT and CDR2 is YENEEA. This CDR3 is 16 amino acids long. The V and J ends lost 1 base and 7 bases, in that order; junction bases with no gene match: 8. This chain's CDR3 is CASSLGGLAGQNEQFF. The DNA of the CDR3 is TGTGCCAGCAGCTTAGGAGGGCTAGCGGGGCAAAATGAGCAGTTCTTC.

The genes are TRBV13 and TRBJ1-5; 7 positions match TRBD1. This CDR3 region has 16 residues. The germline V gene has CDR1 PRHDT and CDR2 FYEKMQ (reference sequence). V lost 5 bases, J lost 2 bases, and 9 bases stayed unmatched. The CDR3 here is CASSMGQSGGNQPQHF. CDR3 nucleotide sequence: TGTGCCAGCAGCATGGGACAGTCTGGCGGCAATCAGCCCCAGCATTTT.

The CDR3 nucleotides read TGCGCCAGCAGCTTGCTCCCGGGAGAGGTCACAGATACGCAGTATTTT. Its protein product is CASSLLPGEVTDTQYF. The chain uses TRBV5-1 and TRBJ2-3; D may be TRBD2 (6 bases). Germline V gene lookup returns CDR1 SGHRS and CDR2 YFSETQ. CDR3 length equals 16 residues. Trimming stripped 1 base from V and 2 bases from J, with 14 bases between.

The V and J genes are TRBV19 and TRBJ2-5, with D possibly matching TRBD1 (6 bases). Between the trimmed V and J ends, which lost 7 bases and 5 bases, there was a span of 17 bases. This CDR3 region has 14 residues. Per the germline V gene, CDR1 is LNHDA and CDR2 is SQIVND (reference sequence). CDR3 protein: CASTPPGTTETQYF. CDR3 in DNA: TGTGCCAGTACCCCACCCGGGACAACGGAGACCCAGTACTTC.

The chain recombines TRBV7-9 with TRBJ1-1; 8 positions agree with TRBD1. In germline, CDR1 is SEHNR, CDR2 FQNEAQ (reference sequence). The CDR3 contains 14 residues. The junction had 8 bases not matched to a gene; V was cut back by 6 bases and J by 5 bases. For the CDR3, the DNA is TGTGCCAGCAGTCCCGACAGGGGACGAACTGAAGCTTTCTTT. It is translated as CASSPDRGRTEAFF.

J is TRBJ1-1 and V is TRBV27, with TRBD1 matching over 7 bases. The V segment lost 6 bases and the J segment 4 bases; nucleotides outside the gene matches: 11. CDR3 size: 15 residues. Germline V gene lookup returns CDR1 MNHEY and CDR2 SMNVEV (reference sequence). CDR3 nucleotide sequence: TGTGCCAGCAGCAGAAATCGACAGGGAGGCACTGAAGCTTTCTTT. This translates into CASSRNRQGGTEAFF.